The 25 T cell receptor beta chains below come from one sample, sequenced in a study of CD8+ T cells in alopecia areata. cDNA prepared by RNA extraction and subsequent reverse transcription served as the template for sequencing. Profiling relied on immunoSEQ multiplex PCR, and the TCRdb table lists in-frame clones only, not all of them. The sample has around 190,000 clones, 56% seen once. Source material: CD8+ T cells sorted from blood. Every receptor here comes from a human donor in good health.

In this sample, this clone turned up a few times. The chain links TRBV10-3 to TRBJ2-2; no clear D. Germline V gene sequence: CDR1 ENHRY, CDR2 SYGVKD. This CDR3 has 15 residues. V dropped 6 bases and J dropped 5 bases, with 16 bases sitting between them. CDR3 nucleotide sequence: TGTGCCATCAGCGACGGACCGGGCGGTACCGGGGAGCTGTTTTTT. This encodes CAISDGPGGTGELFF.

This rearrangement joins TRBV19 to TRBJ2-7, with D perhaps being TRBD1 or TRBD2 (5 bases each). CDR1 is LNHDA and CDR2 is SQIVND in the germline V gene (reference sequence). Trimming shortened V by 6 bases and J by 6 bases, and 18 bases separated the two germline ends. The CDR3 is made up of 14 amino acids. The CDR3 loop reads CASSPTVGVIEQYF. In DNA form, the CDR3 reads TGTGCCAGTAGCCCGACAGTGGGGGTGATCGAGCAGTACTTC. The full variable domain, rest sourced from reference TRBV19 and TRBJ2-7, is DGGITQSPKYLFRKEGQNVTLSCEQNLNHDAMYWYRQDPGQGLRLIYYSQIVNDFQKGDIAEGYSVSREKKESFPLTVTSAQKNPTAFYLCASSPTVGVIEQYFGPGTRLTVT.

The rearrangement links TRBV9 to TRBJ2-7; 9 bases fit TRBD1. Germline V CDR1 and CDR2: SGDLS, YYNGEE. This CDR3 is 14 amino acids long. Trimming took 0 bases from V and 3 from J; bases not matched to a gene: 1. CDR3 nucleotide sequence: TGTGCCAGCAGCGTAGAGGACAGGGGCTACGAGCAGTACTTC. This sequence encodes CASSVEDRGYEQYF.

V and J are TRBV7-6 and TRBJ1-1; TRBD1 matches at 11 bases. The V gene's germline CDR1 is SGHVS and CDR2 FNYEAQ. V lost 5 bases and J lost 4; bases outside the gene matches: 9. This CDR3 comprises 16 residues. The CDR3 region has the DNA TGTGCCAGCAGCCTCGTGGCCGGGACAGGGGGCACTGAAGCTTTCTTT. This codes for CASSLVAGTGGTEAFF. Combining the CDR3 with reference TRBV7-6 and TRBJ1-1 gives the whole variable domain GAGVSQSPRYKVTKRGQDVALRCDPISGHVSLYWYRQALGQGPEFLTYFNYEAQQDKSGLPNDRFSAERPEGSISTLTIQRTEQRDSAMYRCASSLVAGTGGTEAFFGQGTRLTVV.

This clone was seen just once. The V call is TRBV27, the J call TRBJ2-7, with 9 bases that match TRBD1. The CDR3 runs 15 residues. The junction had 10 bases not matched to a gene; V was cut back by 5 bases and J by 5 bases. Germline V CDR1 and CDR2: MNHEY, SMNVEV (reference sequence). The CDR3 DNA sequence: TGTGCCAGCAGTCCCTGGACAGGGGAATTGGACGAGCAGTACTTC. The encoded protein is CASSPWTGELDEQYF.

V usage is TRBV5-6 and J usage is TRBJ1-2; 8 bases are shared with TRBD1. Germline-derived CDR1 and CDR2 are SGHDT and YYEEEE. This CDR3 comprises 14 residues. Losses at the gene ends were 6 bases for V and 4 bases for J; bases not matched to a gene: 8. The CDR3 reads CASIADRVSYGYTF. CDR3 nucleotides: TGTGCCAGCATCGCGGACAGGGTTTCCTATGGCTACACCTTC.

The rearrangement uses TRBV6-7 and TRBJ1-4; a weak D match, TRBD1 (5 bases). TRBV6-7 is flagged as an ORF with uncertain function. The CDR3 totals 12 residues. V lost 10 bases to trimming and J lost 8 bases, with 14 bases between them. CDR3 residues: CATNRDVEKLFF. The CDR3 DNA reads TGTGCCACCAACCGGGACGTCGAAAAACTGTTTTTT.

The chain recombines TRBV5-6 with TRBJ1-1; D is undetermined. From germline, CDR1 is SGHDT and CDR2 YYEEEE. The CDR3 length is 13 residues. With 2 bases removed from V and 2 bases from J, the gap between germline ends came to 7 bases. The CDR3 nucleotides are TGTGCCAGCAGCTTCGGGTTTAACACTGAAGCTTTCTTT. Its protein product is CASSFGFNTEAFF.

Remarks on this clone: This clone may be a read error of a much larger clone one base away. The chain is built from TRBV5-4 and TRBJ2-7; 8 positions agree with TRBD1. With V trimmed by 2 bases and J by 2 bases, 3 bases remained unmatched. The CDR3 totals 14 residues. Germline V CDR1 and CDR2: SGHNT, YYREEE (reference sequence). CDR3 DNA: TGTGCCAGCAGCTTCGGGACAGGAACCTACGAGCAGTACTTC. It specifies CASSFGTGTYEQYF.

The V and J genes are TRBV6-5 and TRBJ2-3; D is unclear. The CDR3 runs 13 residues. V shed 4 bases and J shed 4 bases, with 9 bases lying between them. Germline V gene sequence: CDR1 MNHEY, CDR2 SVGAGI. The DNA for the CDR3 is TGTGCCAGCAGTTTTACTCCCGCAGATACGCAGTATTTT. Translating gives CASSFTPADTQYF.

This clone turned up a few times. The chain has TRBV14 and TRBJ2-5; 7 positions match TRBD1. CDR1 is SGHDN, CDR2 FVKESK, per germline. The CDR3 extends over 14 amino acids. V gave up 3 bases and J gave up 2 bases; unmatched junction bases: 3. The CDR3 region is CASSQVQGQETQYF. The CDR3 nucleotides are TGTGCCAGCAGCCAGGTACAGGGGCAAGAGACCCAGTACTTC.

J is TRBJ1-2 and V is TRBV5-4; the D gene is possibly TRBD1 (5 bases). This CDR3 comprises 14 residues. V gave up 1 base and J gave up 3 bases, with 10 bases separating them. Germline V gene sequence: CDR1 SGHNT, CDR2 YYREEE (reference sequence). The DNA of the CDR3 is TGTGCCAGCAGCTTGTCGACGGGGGACTATGGCTACACCTTC. Translated: CASSLSTGDYGYTF.

The rearrangement uses TRBV4-1 and TRBJ2-7; D ambiguous. Trimming cost V 0 bases and J 3 bases, with 15 bases left between them. The CDR3 loop spans 16 amino acids. CDR1 and CDR2 (germline): MGHRA, YSYEKL. The CDR3 spells CASSQDDSAVLYEQYF. CDR3 nucleotides: TGCGCCAGCAGCCAAGATGATTCGGCAGTTCTCTACGAGCAGTACTTC.

The chain recombines TRBV7-8 with TRBJ1-1; D gene ambiguous. The CDR3 extends over 15 amino acids. From germline, CDR1 is SGHVS and CDR2 FQNEAQ. Trimming took off 5 bases at V and 0 bases at J, with 13 bases between the two ends. CDR3 amino acids: CASSAPGWLNTEAFF. CDR3 DNA: TGTGCCAGCAGCGCCCCTGGGTGGTTGAACACTGAAGCTTTCTTT.

This rearrangement joins TRBV27 to TRBJ1-2; D is undetermined. The CDR3 runs to 13 residues. Germline CDR1 is MNHEY and CDR2 is SMNVEV (reference sequence). V gave up 2 bases and J gave up 1 base, with 5 bases separating them. CDR3 residues: CASSLSVNYGYTF. The DNA for the CDR3 is TGTGCCAGCAGTTTAAGCGTTAACTATGGCTACACCTTC.

The chain joins TRBV4-1 to TRBJ1-2, with D possibly being TRBD1 (6 bases). Germline-derived CDR1 and CDR2 are MGHRA and YSYEKL. Deletions cut 0 bases from V and 3 bases from J, with 11 bases between. The CDR3 length is 15 residues. The CDR3 reads CASSQDEDRHYGYTF. The CDR3 region has the DNA TGCGCCAGCAGCCAAGATGAGGACAGACACTATGGCTACACCTTC.

The chain is built from TRBV29-1 and TRBJ1-2, with no clear D. V was clipped by 4 bases and J by 8 bases, with 11 bases between them. This CDR3 comprises 11 residues. Germline V lookup: CDR1 SQVTM, CDR2 ANQGSEA. CDR3 coding DNA: TGCAGCGTTGGCAAAACCGGGGGCTACACCTTC. This sequence encodes CSVGKTGGYTF. Complete variable domain (other parts from reference TRBV29-1 and TRBJ1-2): SAVISQKPSRDICQRGTSLTIQCQVDSQVTMMFWYRQQPGQSLTLIATANQGSEATYESGFVIDKFPISRPNLTFSTLTVSNMSPEDSSIYLCSVGKTGGYTFGSGTRLTVV.

The rearrangement joins TRBV9 to TRBJ2-3; D unresolved. Trimming removed 3 bases from V and 2 bases from J, with 4 bases in between. The CDR3 is 12 residues long. Germline V lookup: CDR1 SGDLS, CDR2 YYNGEE. This CDR3 is CASSATTDTQYF. The CDR3 DNA reads TGTGCCAGCAGCGCCACCACAGATACGCAGTATTTT.

The V call is TRBV19, the J call TRBJ1-5, with 7 nucleotides matching TRBD1. V dropped 7 bases and J dropped 2; count of bases not matched to a gene: 5. Germline V lookup: CDR1 LNHDA, CDR2 SQIVND (reference sequence). The CDR3 totals 14 residues. CDR3 amino acids: CASTDRLGNQPQHF. In nucleotides, the CDR3 is TGTGCCAGTACGGACAGGTTGGGCAATCAGCCCCAGCATTTT.

The gene calls are TRBV27 and TRBJ1-1; no clear D. Trimming stripped 5 bases from V and 0 bases from J, with 13 bases between. CDR1 and CDR2 (germline): MNHEY, SMNVEV (reference sequence). The CDR3 is made up of 15 amino acids. The CDR3 coding sequence is TGTGCCAGCAGTCCCCTTGACGGAATGAACACTGAAGCTTTCTTT. This codes for CASSPLDGMNTEAFF.

The chain uses TRBV27 and TRBJ1-2; D unresolved. V dropped 3 bases and J dropped 7 bases, with 12 bases sitting between them. CDR1 is MNHEY, CDR2 SMNVEV, per germline (reference sequence). CDR3 length: 13 amino acids. The CDR3 sequence is CASSLAWRSGYTF. The CDR3 DNA reads as TGTGCCAGCAGTTTGGCTTGGAGGAGTGGCTACACCTTC.

This chain links TRBV5-6 with TRBJ1-1; D is undetermined. Germline-derived CDR1 and CDR2 are SGHDT and YYEEEE. The CDR3 is 12 residues long. The ends were cut back, 0 bases at V and 7 bases at J, with 7 bases in the middle. As DNA, the CDR3 is TGTGCCAGCAGCTTGGTGTCGGGTGAAGCTTTCTTT. This sequence encodes CASSLVSGEAFF.

The chain uses TRBV25-1 and TRBJ1-6, with D possibly being TRBD1 (5 bases). Trimming pared 6 bases from V and 9 bases from J, leaving 15 bases between. Germline loops: CDR1 MGHDK, CDR2 SYGVNS. The CDR3 is 14 amino acids. This CDR3 is CASRLRGDSSPLHF. CDR3 nucleotide sequence: TGTGCCAGCAGGTTAAGGGGAGATAGTTCACCCCTCCACTTT.

This clone was found a few times. The chain employs TRBV6-5 and TRBJ2-3; D possibly uses TRBD1 or TRBD2 (6 bases each). V was trimmed by 10 bases and J by 4 bases, leaving 18 bases between them. The CDR3 length is 14 residues. Germline CDR1 and CDR2: MNHEY and SVGAGI. CDR3 residues: CAIGGVSGADTQYF. The DNA for the CDR3 is TGTGCCATCGGGGGCGTGTCGGGAGCAGATACGCAGTATTTT.

J is TRBJ1-1 and V is TRBV7-9; TRBD1 matches at 8 bases. The CDR3 is 15 amino acids. Germline V gene lookup returns CDR1 SEHNR and CDR2 FQNEAQ (reference sequence). Trimming took 5 bases from V and 5 from J; bases not matched to a gene: 10. CDR3 DNA: TGTGCCAGCAGCCCCGGACAGGGAGGAGGGACTGAAGCTTTCTTT. This translates into CASSPGQGGGTEAFF.